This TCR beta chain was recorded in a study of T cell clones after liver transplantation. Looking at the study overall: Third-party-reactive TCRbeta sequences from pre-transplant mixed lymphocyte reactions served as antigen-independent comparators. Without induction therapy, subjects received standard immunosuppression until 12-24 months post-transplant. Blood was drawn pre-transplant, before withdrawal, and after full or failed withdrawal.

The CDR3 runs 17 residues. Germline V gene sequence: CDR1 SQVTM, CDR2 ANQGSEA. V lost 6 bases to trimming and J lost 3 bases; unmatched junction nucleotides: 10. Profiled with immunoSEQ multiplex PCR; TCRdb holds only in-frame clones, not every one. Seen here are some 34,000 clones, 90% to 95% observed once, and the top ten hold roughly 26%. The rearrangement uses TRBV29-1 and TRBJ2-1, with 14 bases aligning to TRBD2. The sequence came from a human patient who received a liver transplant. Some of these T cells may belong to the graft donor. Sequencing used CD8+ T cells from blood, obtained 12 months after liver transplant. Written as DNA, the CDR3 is TGCAGCGTCGCAGGGACTAGCGGGAGACGACTCTACAATGAGCAGTTCTTC. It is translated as CSVAGTSGRRLYNEQFF.